A single sample is the source of the 17 T cell receptor beta chains below, sequenced in a study of T cell repertoires in cytomegalovirus infection. What these receptors recognize is not known. One entry per CDR3 protein results from TCRdb running MiXCR on the reads. The sample lists roughly 170,000 distinct CDR3 sequences; less than 25% were seen once. The sequences come from CD8+ T cells from cultured PBMCs, collected from culture after CMV antigen stimulation. These receptors were obtained from a human donor in good health (CMV status not recorded). Some clones in this sample may be carry-over from other donors' samples.

This clonotype was counted a few times. CDR3 DNA: TGCAGTGCTTCCCCCGGGACGTACCCGTGGCAGTTCTTC. Translated: CSASPGTYPWQFF. The chain links TRBV20-1 to TRBJ2-1; the D call may be TRBD1 or TRBD2 (5 bases each). The germline V gene encodes CDR1 DFQATT and CDR2 SNEGSKA (reference sequence). The V end lost 5 bases, the J end lost 12 bases, and 20 bases lay between the germline ends. This CDR3 is 13 amino acids long.

CDR3: CASSPDRDTQYF. The DNA for the CDR3 is TGTGCCAGCAGTCCTGACCGGGATACGCAGTATTTT. The chain combines TRBV12-3 or TRBV12-4 with TRBJ2-3; D gene unclear. V gave up 5 bases and J gave up 6 bases, with 9 bases separating them. The CDR3 consists of 12 residues.

This clonotype was seen a handful of times. V and J are TRBV7-2 and TRBJ2-7; D remains unclear. CDR1 is SGHTA and CDR2 is FQGNSA in the germline V gene. V was pared by 1 base and J by 2 bases, with 18 bases between. The CDR3 totals 17 residues. The CDR3 DNA follows: TGTGCCAGCAGCTTAGATCGTCCACGTTATACCCCCTACGAGCAGTACTTC. Its translation is CASSLDRPRYTPYEQYF.

The chain uses TRBV23-1 and TRBJ1-4; D is undetermined. TRBV23-1 is known as an ORF, though its function is uncertain. This CDR3 contains 14 residues. V lost 5 bases to trimming and J lost 4 bases, with 11 bases between them. DNA of the CDR3: TGCGCCAGCAGTGGCAAGGGATATAATGAAAAACTGTTTTTT. This sequence encodes CASSGKGYNEKLFF.

The rearrangement joins TRBV11-2 to TRBJ1-5; D is ambiguous. V gave up 0 bases and J gave up 0 bases, with 6 bases separating them. The germline gives CDR1 SGHAT, CDR2 FQNNGV. The CDR3 runs 15 residues. DNA for the CDR3: TGTGCCAGCAGCTTAGAGGGAAATAGCAATCAGCCCCAGCATTTT. Translated, it gives CASSLEGNSNQPQHF.

V gene TRBV7-2 combines with J gene TRBJ2-5; 9 nucleotides align to TRBD2. V dropped 5 bases and J dropped 2; count of bases not matched to a gene: 15. The CDR3 runs 18 residues. Per the germline V gene, CDR1 is SGHTA and CDR2 is FQGNSA. The CDR3 protein is CASSARTSALPKQETQYF. As DNA, the CDR3 is TGTGCCAGCAGCGCACGGACTAGCGCATTACCTAAACAAGAGACCCAGTACTTC.

This clonotype was observed many times. The CDR3 DNA reads as TGCGCCAGCAGCCAAGAGGGGCAGGCGTATAATTCACCCCTCCACTTT. It yields the protein CASSQEGQAYNSPLHF. The chain uses TRBV4-1 and TRBJ1-6; D perhaps matches TRBD1 (5 bases). The CDR3 extends over 16 amino acids. Trimming removed 0 bases at V and 4 bases at J, with 10 bases between. Germline CDR1 reads MGHRA; CDR2 reads YSYEKL.

This rearrangement joins TRBV11-2 to TRBJ1-3; D is perhaps TRBD1 (6 bases). In germline, CDR1 is SGHAT, CDR2 FQNNGV. This CDR3 is built from 17 residues. V lost 9 bases and J 0 bases, leaving 21 bases between the germline ends. The CDR3: CASRAHGQPSSGNTIYF. CDR3 sequence (DNA): TGTGCCAGTCGTGCTCATGGACAGCCTTCCTCTGGAAACACCATATATTTT.

This chain uses TRBV12-3 or TRBV12-4 with TRBJ2-4, with 7 bases that match TRBD2. CDR3 length: 13 amino acids. The V segment lost 3 bases and the J segment 9 bases; nucleotides outside the gene matches: 5. Written as DNA, the CDR3 is TGTGCCAGCAGTTTGCCTAGCGGCGGCATTCAGTACTTC. It translates to CASSLPSGGIQYF.

The chain is built from TRBV7-2 and TRBJ1-1; D is possibly TRBD1 (6 bases). Per germline, CDR1 SGHTA and CDR2 FQGNSA. The CDR3 loop spans 15 amino acids. V was shortened by 2 bases and J by 7 bases, with 17 bases between the two germline ends. Here the CDR3 reads CASSLWGGQRSEAFF. The CDR3 DNA sequence: TGTGCCAGCAGCTTATGGGGGGGGCAACGCAGTGAAGCTTTCTTT.

This sequence joins TRBV7-4 and TRBJ1-2, with D unresolved. The length of the CDR3 is 12 residues. Germline V lookup: CDR1 SGHVT, CDR2 SQSDAQ. V was pared by 2 bases and J by 6 bases, with 7 bases between. The CDR3 here is CASSLSKDGYTF. Here the CDR3 DNA reads TGTGCCAGCAGCTTATCCAAGGATGGCTACACCTTC.

The chain is built from TRBV7-6 and TRBJ2-3; D is possibly TRBD1 or TRBD2 (6 bases each). Per germline, CDR1 SGHVS and CDR2 FNYEAQ. This CDR3 region has 19 residues. V gave up 1 base and J gave up 4 bases, with 24 bases separating them. The CDR3 region is CASSLVLGGPFSGADTQYF. The CDR3 nucleotides are TGTGCCAGCAGCTTAGTCCTCGGGGGCCCCTTCTCCGGCGCAGATACGCAGTATTTT.

This clonotype was picked up a small number of times. The chain has TRBV2 and TRBJ2-6, with TRBD2 matching 7 bases. The CDR3 consists of 16 residues. The V segment lost 2 bases and the J segment 3 bases; nucleotides outside the gene matches: 4. Germline V gives CDR1 SNHLY, CDR2 FYNNEI. This chain's CDR3 is CASSEWEGNGANVLTF. DNA of the CDR3: TGTGCCAGCAGTGAATGGGAGGGAAATGGGGCCAACGTCCTGACTTTC. Based on the CDR3 plus reference TRBV2 and TRBJ2-6, the full variable domain is EPEVTQTPSHQVTQMGQEVILRCVPISNHLYFYWYRQILGQKVEFLVSFYNNEISEKSEIFDDQFSVERPDGSNFTLKIRSTKLEDSAMYFCASSEWEGNGANVLTFGAGSRLTVL.

The chain has TRBV2 and TRBJ1-3; D perhaps matches TRBD1 (5 bases). V gave up 5 bases and J gave up 4 bases, with 18 bases separating them. Germline lookup yields CDR1 SNHLY and CDR2 FYNNEI. The CDR3 sequence is 16 residues long. CDR3 residues: CASSRGRDWTGNTIYF. The CDR3 DNA reads as TGTGCCAGCAGTAGGGGAAGGGATTGGACGGGAAACACCATATATTTT. The entire variable domain, with the rest obtained from reference TRBV2 and TRBJ1-3, is as follows: EPEVTQTPSHQVTQMGQEVILRCVPISNHLYFYWYRQILGQKVEFLVSFYNNEISEKSEIFDDQFSVERPDGSNFTLKIRSTKLEDSAMYFCASSRGRDWTGNTIYFGEGSWLTVV.

The chain uses TRBV7-2 and TRBJ2-7; a weak D match, TRBD2 (6 bases). With 1 base removed from V and 7 bases from J, the gap between germline ends came to 17 bases. This CDR3 has 15 amino acids. Germline V gene lookup returns CDR1 SGHTA and CDR2 FQGNSA. CDR3 in amino acids: CASSLGSVEGGEQYF. The CDR3 nucleotides read TGTGCCAGCAGCTTAGGCTCCGTGGAGGGTGGGGAGCAGTACTTC.

The V call is TRBV7-2, the J call TRBJ2-3; TRBD2 matches at 12 bases. The CDR3 totals 15 residues. V was pared by 5 bases and J by 5 bases, with 5 bases of the junction left unmatched. CDR1 SGHTA and CDR2 FQGNSA come from the germline V gene. CDR3 nucleotides: TGTGCCAGCAGCAATCTAGCGGGGGGGGTAGATACGCAGTATTTT. Translating gives CASSNLAGGVDTQYF.

CDR3 loop: CASSHRQGPNYGYTF. The CDR3 nucleotides are TGCGCCAGCAGCCATCGACAGGGGCCTAACTATGGCTACACCTTC. The chain carries TRBV4-3 and TRBJ1-2; 8 nucleotides agree with TRBD1. Germline lookup yields CDR1 LGHNA and CDR2 YSLEER. This CDR3 spans 15 amino acids. J was trimmed by 0 bases and V by 3 bases; bases with no gene match: 3.